These 10 T cell receptor beta chains were sequenced from one sample in a study of T cell responses to AZD1222 COVID-19 vaccine. Profiled with immunoSEQ multiplex PCR; TCRdb holds only in-frame clones, not every one. The profile shows 150,000 to 200,000 clones, just over 90% of them singletons. This specimen was peripheral blood, taken 28 days after the second AZD1222 dose. The source of these receptors is an adult who received the AZD1222 COVID-19 vaccine.

The genes are TRBV5-6 and TRBJ2-7, with D perhaps TRBD1 or TRBD2 (6 bases each). The CDR3 extends over 17 amino acids. CDR1 is SGHDT, CDR2 YYEEEE, per germline. V was trimmed by 2 bases and J by 3 bases, leaving 21 bases between them. The CDR3 sequence is CASSFLKGGRGYYEQYF. The CDR3 DNA sequence: TGTGCCAGCAGCTTCCTTAAGGGGGGAAGGGGGTACTACGAGCAGTACTTC. The full variable domain, rest sourced from reference TRBV5-6 and TRBJ2-7, is DAGVTQSPTHLIKTRGQQVTLRCSPKSGHDTVSWYQQALGQGPQFIFQYYEEEERQRGNFPDRFSGHQFPNYSSELNVNALLLGDSALYLCASSFLKGGRGYYEQYFGPGTRLTVT.

A remark on this clone: At one boundary the junction diverges from the germline segment, which might be a read error. The V call is TRBV5-8, the J call TRBJ2-3, with no clear D. The CDR3 spans 16 residues. CDR1 and CDR2 (germline): SGHTS, YDEGEE. CDR3 in DNA: TGTGCCAGCAGTTTGGGCGCGTTCACTAGCACAGATACGCAGTATTTT. Translated: CASSLGAFTSTDTQYF.

The genes are TRBV7-8 and TRBJ2-1; 9 bases line up with TRBD2. The V gene end was trimmed by 1 base and the J gene end by 5 bases; junction bases not matched to a gene: 3. Germline V lookup: CDR1 SGHVS, CDR2 FQNEAQ. The CDR3 extends over 15 amino acids. CDR3 in amino acids: CASSLGRTSDNEQFF. As DNA, the CDR3 is TGTGCCAGCAGCTTAGGACGGACTAGCGACAATGAGCAGTTCTTC.

CDR3: CASSYYGRDYEQYF. CDR3 in DNA: TGTGCCAGCAGTTACTACGGCAGGGACTACGAGCAGTACTTC. This chain links TRBV6-6 with TRBJ2-7, with D perhaps matching TRBD1 (5 bases). The CDR3 has 14 amino acids. The V and J ends lost 1 base and 3 bases respectively, with 10 bases between them. Germline CDR1 and CDR2: MNHNY and SVGAGI (reference sequence).

The chain couples TRBV5-4 to TRBJ2-2; D not certain. The CDR3 runs to 14 residues. CDR1 is SGHNT, CDR2 YYREEE, per germline (reference sequence). V gave up 3 bases and J gave up 0 bases, with 6 bases separating them. Written as DNA, the CDR3 is TGTGCCAGCAGCTCTTTCGCGAACACCGGGGAGCTGTTTTTT. Its protein product is CASSSFANTGELFF.

The CDR3 DNA follows: TGTGCCAGCAGGAAACCCCAGGGGGCCCATAACTATGGCTACACCTTC. Translating gives CASRKPQGAHNYGYTF. The chain has TRBV28 and TRBJ1-2; 8 bases map to TRBD1. Germline loops: CDR1 MDHEN, CDR2 SYDVKM. This CDR3 is 16 amino acids long. Unmatched junction bases numbered 10, after V lost 6 bases and J lost 1 base.

This chain connects TRBV3-1 (or the pseudogene TRBV3-2) to TRBJ1-2; 7 nucleotides match TRBD1. CDR1 LGHDT and CDR2 YNNKEL come from the germline V gene (reference sequence). The CDR3 has 16 amino acids. The ends lost 0 bases at V and 4 bases at J; junction bases unmatched: 8. The CDR3 region is CASSQERRGPVYGYTF. CDR3 sequence (DNA): TGTGCCAGCAGCCAAGAGAGGAGGGGGCCTGTCTATGGCTACACCTTC.

The rearrangement uses TRBV12-5 and TRBJ2-1; TRBD2 matches 9 bases. The germline V gene encodes CDR1 LGHNT and CDR2 FRNRAP. The CDR3 spans 15 residues. Trimming cost V 6 bases and J 3 bases; bases outside gene matches: 6. The CDR3 bases are TGTGCTAGTGGCCTTAGCGGGAGTGGCTACAATGAGCAGTTCTTC. It codes for CASGLSGSGYNEQFF.

This rearrangement joins TRBV18 to TRBJ2-1; D remains unclear. The CDR3 length is 15 residues. The germline CDR1 and CDR2 sequences are KGHSH and LQKENI. V was pared by 3 bases and J by 4 bases, with 13 bases between. CDR3 sequence reads: CASSPSLGRYNEQFF. CDR3 DNA: TGTGCCAGCTCACCCTCCCTTGGAAGGTACAATGAGCAGTTCTTC.

V is TRBV25-1 and J is TRBJ2-5; TRBD1 matches at 11 bases. J lost 5 bases, V lost 6 bases, and 5 bases had no gene match. Germline V gives CDR1 MGHDK, CDR2 SYGVNS. The CDR3 contains 14 residues. CDR3 sequence (DNA): TGTGCCAGCAGGAGGACAGGGGGCTCGGAGACCCAGTACTTC. It specifies CASRRTGGSETQYF. Variable domain in full (rest from reference TRBV25-1 and TRBJ2-5): EADIYQTPRYLVIGTGKKITLECSQTMGHDKMYWYQQDPGMELHLIHYSYGVNSTEKGDLSSESTVSRIRTEHFPLTLESARPSHTSQYLCASRRTGGSETQYFGPGTRLLVL.